This T cell receptor beta chain was recorded in a study of blood T cell repertoires in COVID-19. For the study at large: COVID-19 samples from acute and convalescent phases originated in the United States, Italy and Spain. Nucleic acid was either cDNA or gDNA, and it came from T cells, B-cell-depleted T cells, or PBMCs.

Per the authors' pipeline: Amplification of reference gene primers provided the estimated nucleated cell counts. The table came from immunoSEQ multiplex PCR; TCRdb's copy has only in-frame clones and leaves some out. The D gene and trimming were derived from the DNA, and the V and J assignments and clone size from that table. The sample carries some 160,000 clones, about 90% recorded once. The receptor was isolated from a man aged 55 to 69 with acute or convalescent COVID-19. The specimen sequenced was peripheral blood.

CDR3 loop: CASSQDLTGAFNNEQFF. The CDR3 bases are TGTGCCAGCAGCCAAGATTTAACAGGGGCCTTCAACAATGAGCAGTTCTTC. The V gene is TRBV14, the J gene TRBJ2-1, with 7 positions matching TRBD1. Germline trimming cut 0 bases from V and 5 bases from J; bases unmatched to any gene: 10. This CDR3 is 17 amino acids long. Germline V gene data show CDR1 as SGHDN and CDR2 as FVKESK.